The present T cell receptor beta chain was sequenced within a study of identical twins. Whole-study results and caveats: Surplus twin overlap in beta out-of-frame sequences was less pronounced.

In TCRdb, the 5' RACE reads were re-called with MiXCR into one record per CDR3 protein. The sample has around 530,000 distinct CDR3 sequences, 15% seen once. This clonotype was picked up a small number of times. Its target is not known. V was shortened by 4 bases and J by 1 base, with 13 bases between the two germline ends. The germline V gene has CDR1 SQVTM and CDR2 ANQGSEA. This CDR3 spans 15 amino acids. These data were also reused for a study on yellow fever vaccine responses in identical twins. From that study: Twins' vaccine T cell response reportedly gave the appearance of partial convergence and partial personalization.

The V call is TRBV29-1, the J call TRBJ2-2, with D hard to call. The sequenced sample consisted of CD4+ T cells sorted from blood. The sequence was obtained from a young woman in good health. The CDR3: CSVGSKYGNTGELFF. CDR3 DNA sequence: TGCAGCGTTGGGTCAAAGTATGGGAACACCGGGGAGCTGTTTTTT.